One sample yielded the 12 T cell receptor beta chains listed below, sequenced in a study of T cell responses to AZD1222 COVID-19 vaccine (dated by TCRdb to the early 2020s). The time point label of this sample denotes: about 28 days (+/-7) after the second vaccine dose. Library generation was performed with the immunoSEQ multiplex PCR assay. TCRdb retrieved this table from immuneACCESS and kept in-frame rearrangements only. Not all clones are present; in checked studies, unresolved V genes account for under half, and no reason is known for the remainder. For this sample the table gives about 130,000 clones, of which 92% were detected only once. Jointly, the top ten make up about 1.1% of the sample. The starting material was peripheral blood, obtained 28 days after the second AZD1222 dose. These receptor sequences come from an adult who received the AZD1222 COVID-19 vaccine.

This chain joins TRBV12-3 or TRBV12-4 and TRBJ1-1, with 7 bases that match TRBD1. The ends lost 6 bases at V and 10 bases at J; junction bases unmatched: 8. This CDR3 is built from 12 residues. The CDR3 protein is CASRAPGTVAFF. The CDR3 coding sequence is TGTGCCAGCAGAGCCCCCGGGACAGTAGCTTTCTTT.

V usage is TRBV6-1 and J usage is TRBJ1-5; D perhaps matches TRBD1 (6 bases). V lost 3 bases to trimming and J lost 3 bases, with 12 bases between them. CDR1 is MNHNS, CDR2 SASEGT, per germline. This CDR3 contains 15 residues. The CDR3 protein is CASSEEGGSNQPQHF. The CDR3 region has the DNA TGTGCCAGCAGTGAGGAAGGGGGGTCCAATCAGCCCCAGCATTTT.

The chain carries TRBV10-3 and TRBJ2-5; perhaps D is TRBD1 or TRBD2 (5 bases each). The CDR3 sequence is 13 residues long. Trimming cost V 6 bases and J 5 bases, with 13 bases left between them. Per the germline V gene, CDR1 is ENHRY and CDR2 is SYGVKD. CDR3: CAIRGVPGETQYF. The CDR3 DNA sequence: TGTGCCATCAGGGGGGTCCCCGGGGAGACCCAGTACTTC.

The rearrangement links TRBV27 to TRBJ1-2, with D uncertain. Deletions cut 5 bases from V and 1 base from J, with 11 bases between. This CDR3 comprises 14 residues. Germline assignment: CDR1 MNHEY and CDR2 SMNVEV (reference sequence). CDR3 sequence: CASSDSTFNYGYTF. In DNA form, the CDR3 reads TGTGCCAGCAGTGACTCTACTTTTAACTATGGCTACACCTTC.

The V call is TRBV19, the J call TRBJ1-6; no clear D gene. CDR1 is LNHDA, CDR2 SQIVND, per germline (reference sequence). The CDR3 is made up of 13 amino acids. V lost 4 bases, J lost 8 bases, and 9 bases lay in between. CDR3 sequence (DNA): TGTGCCAGTAGTACCCGGGAATATTCACCCCTCCACTTT. Translation: CASSTREYSPLHF. The complete variable domain, with remaining parts taken from reference TRBV19 and TRBJ1-6, reads DGGITQSPKYLFRKEGQNVTLSCEQNLNHDAMYWYRQDPGQGLRLIYYSQIVNDFQKGDIAEGYSVSREKKESFPLTVTSAQKNPTAFYLCASSTREYSPLHFGNGTRLTVT.

The chain has TRBV11-3 and TRBJ1-5; a weak D match, TRBD1 (6 bases). The germline CDR1 and CDR2 sequences are SGHNT and YENEEA. This CDR3 region has 14 residues. V lost 5 bases and J 3 bases, leaving 11 bases between the germline ends. CDR3 loop: CASSLQGNNQPQHF. The CDR3 nucleotides are TGTGCCAGCAGCCTACAGGGTAACAATCAGCCCCAGCATTTT.

The chain recombines TRBV24-1 with TRBJ2-1; D is perhaps TRBD2 (6 bases). Germline-derived CDR1 and CDR2 are KGHDR and SFDVKD. With 5 bases removed from V and 5 bases from J, the gap between germline ends came to 15 bases. The CDR3 extends over 15 amino acids. In nucleotides, the CDR3 is TGTGCCACCAGTGGTTTAGGAGGGAGTCACAATGAGCAGTTCTTC. Its protein is CATSGLGGSHNEQFF.

The chain is built from TRBV30 and TRBJ1-1; D remains unclear. V was trimmed by 5 bases and J by 0 bases, leaving 13 bases between them. The CDR3 has 14 amino acids. The germline CDR1 and CDR2 sequences are GTSNPN and SVGIG (reference sequence). The CDR3 region is CAWRIGRLNTEAFF. The CDR3 bases are TGTGCCTGGCGGATCGGACGGTTGAACACTGAAGCTTTCTTT.

The chain combines TRBV12-3 or TRBV12-4 with TRBJ2-7; no clear D gene. V was trimmed by 3 bases and J by 3 bases, leaving 3 bases between them. This CDR3 is built from 11 residues. The CDR3 here is CASSFGYEQYF. Here the CDR3 DNA reads TGTGCCAGCAGTTTTGGCTACGAGCAGTACTTC.

The chain carries TRBV30 and TRBJ1-2; TRBD1 aligns across 8 bases. Germline V gene sequence: CDR1 GTSNPN, CDR2 SVGIG (reference sequence). CDR3 length: 12 residues. Trimming removed 5 bases from V and 4 bases from J; junction bases left unmatched: 3. This CDR3 reads CAWQGASYGYTF. For the CDR3, the DNA is TGTGCCTGGCAGGGGGCCAGCTATGGCTACACCTTC. Using reference TRBV30 and TRBJ1-2 for the parts outside the CDR3, the full variable domain is SQTIHQWPATLVQPVGSPLSLECTVEGTSNPNLYWYRQAAGRGLQLLFYSVGIGQISSEVPQNLSASRPQDRQFILSSKKLLLSDSGFYLCAWQGASYGYTFGSGTRLTVV.

This chain joins TRBV19 and TRBJ1-2; the D gene is possibly TRBD1 (6 bases). The germline V gene has CDR1 LNHDA and CDR2 SQIVND (reference sequence). Trimming shortened V by 3 bases and J by 4 bases, and 12 bases separated the two germline ends. CDR3 size: 14 residues. This chain's CDR3 is CASSMGHQAYGYTF. As DNA, the CDR3 is TGTGCCAGTAGTATGGGACACCAAGCCTATGGCTACACCTTC.

DNA of the CDR3: TGTGCCAGCACCGGGGGACAGGGATACAACACCTTC. This codes for CASTGGQGYNTF. This chain uses TRBV6-5 with TRBJ1-2; 9 positions agree with TRBD1. The germline V gene encodes CDR1 MNHEY and CDR2 SVGAGI. The CDR3 covers 12 residues. The V segment lost 7 bases and the J segment 12 bases; nucleotides outside the gene matches: 9.